A selection of T cell receptor beta chains follows, all from one sample in a study of CD8+ T cells in alopecia areata. Only in-frame clones appear in the TCRdb table, and some are missing; sequencing was by immunoSEQ multiplex PCR. The data hold about 180,000 clones, with about 48% observed a single time. The specimen was CD8+ T cells sorted from blood, collected at week 24, from a patient treated with tofacitinib. The receptors shown here come from a human donor with alopecia areata. CDR3s include the opening cysteine and the closing phenylalanine or tryptophan. Fields, in order: J gene, D gene, clone size, CDR3 length, V gene, CDR3 DNA, CDR3 protein. D genes are given only for firm matches. The size entry is marked missing in some rows and otherwise reads once, few, many or a size class.

>TRBJ1-2|-|-|13|TRBV27
TGTGCCAGCATGGGCAGGGGAGACTATGGCTACACCTTC
CASMGRGDYGYTF
>TRBJ1-1|TRBD1|few|15|TRBV5-1
TGCGCCAGCAGCTCCTGGACAGGAAATAACACTGAAGCTTTCTTT
CASSSWTGNNTEAFF
>TRBJ2-6|-|-|12|TRBV29-1
TGCAGCGTTTGGGCGGGGGCCAACGTCCTGACTTTC
CSVWAGANVLTF
>TRBJ2-3|-|-|15|TRBV7-3
TGTGCCAGCAGCTCCAGGGGGGCGAGCACAGATACGCAGTATTTT
CASSSRGASTDTQYF
>TRBJ2-7|-|few|13|TRBV29-1
TGCAGCGTTGAAGATCCGCAATCCTACGAGCAGTACTTC
CSVEDPQSYEQYF
>TRBJ1-5|-|-|14|TRBV19
TGTGCCAGTAGTATAGGGGAGGGCAATCAGCCCCAGCATTTT
CASSIGEGNQPQHF
>TRBJ2-3|TRBD1|few|18|TRBV10-3
TGTGCCATCAGTGCCCATGGAGAGCGACAGGGGACGACAGATACGCAGTATTTT
CAISAHGERQGTTDTQYF
>TRBJ2-3|-|-|17|TRBV27
TGTGCCAGCAGTTTATATTTGGGGCCAGAAAGCACAGATACGCAGTATTTT
CASSLYLGPESTDTQYF
>TRBJ2-7|TRBD1|-|15|TRBV14
TGTGCCAGCAGCCAGGAGGACAGGGGGATTTACGAGCAGTACTTC
CASSQEDRGIYEQYF
>TRBJ2-7|TRBD1|-|15|TRBV4-3
TGCGCCAGCAGCCGAGGGACAGGCGTCACCTACGAGCAGTACTTC
CASSRGTGVTYEQYF